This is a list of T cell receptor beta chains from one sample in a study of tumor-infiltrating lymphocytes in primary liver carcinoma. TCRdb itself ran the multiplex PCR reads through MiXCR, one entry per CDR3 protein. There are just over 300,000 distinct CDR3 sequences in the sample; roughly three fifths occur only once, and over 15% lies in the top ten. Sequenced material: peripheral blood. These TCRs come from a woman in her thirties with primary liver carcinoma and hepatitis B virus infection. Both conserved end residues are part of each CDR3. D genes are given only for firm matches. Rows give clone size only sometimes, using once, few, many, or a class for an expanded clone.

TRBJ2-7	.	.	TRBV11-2	TGTGCCAGCAGCTTACGGCCAAACAGGGGAGGCGAGCAGTGCTTC	CASSLRPNRGGEQCF
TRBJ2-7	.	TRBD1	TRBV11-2	TGTGCCAGCAGCCAGTCCCGGGACAGGTCCGAGGGATCCTACGAGCAGTACTTC	CASSQSRDRSEGSYEQYF
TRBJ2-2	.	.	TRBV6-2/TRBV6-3	TGTGCCAGCAGTTACTGGACGGATAAAAACACCGGGGAGCTGTTTTTT	CASSYWTDKNTGELFF
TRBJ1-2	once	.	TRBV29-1	TGCAACGTTGAAGATCCCGGTGGCTACACCTTC	CNVEDPGGYTF
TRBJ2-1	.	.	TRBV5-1	TGCGCCAGCAGCTCGCAGGGGATGGGGCAGTTCTTC	CASSSQGMGQFF
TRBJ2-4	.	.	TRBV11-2	TGCGCCAGCAGCGATCGACTAGGTGATGACATTCAGTGCTTC	CASSDRLGDDIQCF
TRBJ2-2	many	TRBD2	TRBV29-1	TGCAGCGTTAGAGTGGCGGGAGATTCGAACACCGGGGAGCTGTTTTTT	CSVRVAGDSNTGELFF
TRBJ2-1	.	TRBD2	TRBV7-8	TGTGCCATCAGCTCTCGACTAGCGGGAGTAACTGAGCAGTTATTC	CAISSRLAGVTEQLF
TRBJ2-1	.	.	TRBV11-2	TGTGCCAGCAGCTTCGCACACGGGACCTATGAGCAGTTCTTC	CASSFAHGTYEQFF
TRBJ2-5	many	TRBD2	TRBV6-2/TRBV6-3	TGTGCCAGCGCAACCTTAGCGGGAGGTCGAGAGACCCAGTACTTC	CASATLAGGRETQYF
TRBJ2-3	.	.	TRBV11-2	TGTGCCAGCAGCTTACGAGCGAGAGGGCTCACAGATACGCAGTATTTT	CASSLRARGLTDTQYF
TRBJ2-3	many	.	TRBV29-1	TGCAGCGTTGGGGAGCGGGCCACAGATACGCAGTATTTT	CSVGERATDTQYF
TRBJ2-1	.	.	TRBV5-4	TGTGCCAGCAGCTCGCCCCGGGCTCGGTACAATGAGCAGTTCTTC	CASSSPRARYNEQFF
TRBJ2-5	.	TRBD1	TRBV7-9	TGTGCCAGCAGAAAACAGGGGGATGAAGAGACCCAGTACTTC	CASRKQGDEETQYF
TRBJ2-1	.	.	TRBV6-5	TGTGCCAGCAGTTTCTTTCACTCCTACAATGAGCAGTTCTTC	CASSFFHSYNEQFF
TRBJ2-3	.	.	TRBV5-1	TGCGCCAGCAGCTTGGAAGGCAGGGGCCCAGATACGCAGTATTTT	CASSLEGRGPDTQYF
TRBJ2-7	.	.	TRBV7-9	TGTGCCAGCAGCCCACCGGGTTTCTACGAGCAGTACTTC	CASSPPGFYEQYF
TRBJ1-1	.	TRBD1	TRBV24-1	TGTGCCACCAGTGATTATCTCCAGGGGGTAGGAGCTTTCTTT	CATSDYLQGVGAFF
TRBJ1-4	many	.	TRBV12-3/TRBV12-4	TGTGCCAGCCGCCGTGGGACGGGAGCAACTAATGAAAAACTGTTTTTT	CASRRGTGATNEKLFF
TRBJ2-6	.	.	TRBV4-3	TGCGCCAGCAGCCAAGATCAATTCGTCACTGGGGCCAACGTCCTGATTTTC	CASSQDQFVTGANVLIF
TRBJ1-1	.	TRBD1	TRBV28	TGTGCCAGCAGCACGGGACAGGGCTGGGGGGAAGCTTTCTTT	CASSTGQGWGEAFF
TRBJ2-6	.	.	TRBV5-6	TGTGCCAGCTTTCGGGTTACTGGGGCCAACGTCATGACTTTC	CASFRVTGANVMTF
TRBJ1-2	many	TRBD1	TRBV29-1	TGCAGCGTTGGACGGGACAGGGCACCCCTCACCTTC	CSVGRDRAPLTF
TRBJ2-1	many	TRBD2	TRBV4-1	TGCGCCAGCAGCCCCCGGGGACTAGCTAGTGATGAGCAGTTCTTC	CASSPRGLASDEQFF
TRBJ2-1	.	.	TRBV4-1	TGCGCCGGCAACCAGGTGGCATTCCGGGACACCTACAATGAGCAGTTCTTC	CAGNQVAFRDTYNEQFF